This T cell receptor (beta chain) stems from a study of shared clonotypes between healthy human individuals. This clone was observed a single time. TCRdb's table, derived via immunoSEQ multiplex PCR, lists solely in-frame clones and lacks some. The sample shows about 340,000 clones, roughly 80% of them seen only once. The origin of this receptor is a young man in good health. Sequencing was carried out using memory CD4+ T cells sorted from blood. Indicated subset: CD45RA-negative fraction.

DNA of the CDR3: TGTGCCAGCAGCTCCGGACAGGGGAACGGGGACGAGCAGTACTTC. This encodes CASSSGQGNGDEQYF. The chain recombines TRBV13 with TRBJ2-7; 9 nucleotides align to TRBD1. Germline V CDR1 and CDR2: PRHDT, FYEKMQ (reference sequence). CDR3 length: 15 residues. The V and J ends lost 4 bases and 5 bases, in that order; junction bases with no gene match: 9.